These 18 T cell receptor beta chains came from one sample sequenced in a study of response to subunit inactivated influenza vaccine. One entry per CDR3 protein results from TCRdb running MiXCR on the RT-PCR reads. Altogether around 150,000 distinct CDR3 sequences are present, roughly a tenth being singletons, with the ten largest covering 9.5% to 15%. The starting material was non-naive T cells sorted from PBMCs, obtained about 40 days after vaccination. These receptors originate from a man aged 50-60 years who received an inactivated influenza vaccine.

The rearrangement joins TRBV12-3 or TRBV12-4 to TRBJ2-3; 8 nucleotides align to TRBD2. The CDR3 runs to 14 residues. The V and J ends lost 8 bases and 4 bases, in that order; junction bases with no gene match: 8. CDR3 in DNA: TGTGCCAGCCAAAAACGGGGGGGCTCAGATACGCAGTATTTT. Its protein is CASQKRGGSDTQYF.

The chain combines TRBV20-1 with TRBJ1-3; D remains unclear. Deletions cut 3 bases from V and 7 bases from J, with 16 bases between. The germline gives CDR1 DFQATT, CDR2 SNEGSKA (reference sequence). The CDR3 contains 14 residues. The CDR3 sequence is CSARFQDGFNTIYF. CDR3 bases: TGCAGTGCTAGGTTCCAGGACGGGTTCAACACCATATATTTT.

This clonotype was seen only a few times. This rearrangement joins TRBV10-3 to TRBJ1-2; 8 nucleotides agree with TRBD1. V shed 7 bases and J 7 bases; nucleotides not matched to a gene: 14. This CDR3 is 15 amino acids long. The V gene's germline CDR1 is ENHRY and CDR2 SYGVKD. CDR3 in amino acids: CAITPEGQVPLGYTF. The CDR3 DNA reads as TGTGCCATCACCCCCGAGGGACAGGTCCCCCTTGGCTACACCTTC.

This clonotype was picked up a small number of times. The chain uses TRBV4-1 and TRBJ2-7; 9 nucleotides match TRBD2. The CDR3 sequence is 15 residues long. Unmatched junction bases numbered 6, after V lost 2 bases and J lost 4 bases. Germline CDR1 reads MGHRA; CDR2 reads YSYEKL. This chain's CDR3 is CASSQIRTSEYEQYF. The CDR3 region has the DNA TGCGCCAGCAGCCAAATTCGGACTAGCGAGTACGAGCAGTACTTC.

This clonotype came up many times. The J gene is TRBJ2-7, the V gene TRBV9, with 7 bases that match TRBD1. This CDR3 contains 16 residues. V lost 0 bases to trimming and J lost 0 bases; unmatched junction nucleotides: 6. Germline CDR1 SGDLS, CDR2 YYNGEE. The CDR3 sequence: CASSVEPRQGSYEQYF. DNA of the CDR3: TGTGCCAGCAGCGTAGAGCCGCGACAGGGCTCCTACGAGCAGTACTTC.

The V call is TRBV28, the J call TRBJ1-1; D ambiguous. The CDR3 has 15 amino acids. The germline CDR1 and CDR2 sequences are MDHEN and SYDVKM. Deletions cut 2 bases from V and 10 bases from J, with 20 bases between. DNA of the CDR3: TGTGCCAGCAGTTTAAACGACCGCGGGGTAGGACGAGCTTTCTTT. It yields the protein CASSLNDRGVGRAFF.

J is TRBJ1-6 and V is TRBV27; unclear D gene. Germline V gene lookup returns CDR1 MNHEY and CDR2 SMNVEV (reference sequence). Trimming removed 0 bases from V and 2 bases from J, with 8 bases in between. The CDR3 extends over 16 amino acids. The CDR3 protein is CASSLSAETYNSPLHF. As DNA, the CDR3 is TGTGCCAGCAGTTTATCGGCCGAAACCTATAATTCACCCCTCCACTTT.

V usage is TRBV4-2 and J usage is TRBJ1-2; tentative D call: TRBD1 (6 bases). This CDR3 comprises 15 residues. V was cut by 0 bases and J by 6 bases, with 14 bases left in between. Germline V gene sequence: CDR1 LGHNA, CDR2 YNFKEQ. This CDR3 is CASSQEQGRGDGYTF. CDR3 coding DNA: TGTGCCAGCAGCCAAGAACAGGGCCGGGGCGATGGCTACACCTTC.

The V call is TRBV18, the J call TRBJ2-1; D may be TRBD1 (6 bases). Germline assignment: CDR1 KGHSH and CDR2 LQKENI. The length of the CDR3 is 14 residues. V was cut by 6 bases and J by 8 bases, with 17 bases left in between. The CDR3 loop reads CASSPFRGLDEQFF. CDR3 coding DNA: TGTGCCAGCTCCCCTTTCAGGGGCCTCGATGAGCAGTTCTTC. Together with reference TRBV18 and TRBJ2-1, the CDR3 gives the full variable domain: NAGVMQNPRHLVRRRGQEARLRCSPMKGHSHVYWYRQLPEEGLKFMVYLQKENIIDESGMPKERFSAEFPKEGPSILRIQQVVRGDSAAYFCASSPFRGLDEQFFGPGTRLTVL.

This clonotype occurred a few times. The V gene is TRBV12-3 or TRBV12-4, the J gene TRBJ2-1; 7 bases map to TRBD2. V shed 9 bases, J shed 0 bases, and the junction held 8 bases outside the gene matches. This CDR3 region has 15 residues. The CDR3 coding sequence is TGTGCCAGTTTCGGGGGGTCGAGCTCCTACAATGAGCAGTTCTTC. Translating it yields CASFGGSSSYNEQFF.

The chain combines TRBV30 with TRBJ2-3; 10 nucleotides agree with TRBD2. Germline-derived CDR1 and CDR2 are GTSNPN and SVGIG (reference sequence). This CDR3 has 14 residues. V was clipped by 8 bases and J by 6 bases; unmatched bases: 11. The CDR3 DNA reads as TGTGCCGGCTCGGGACTAGCGATCCGCGATACGCAGTATTTT. Amino acids: CAGSGLAIRDTQYF.

This clonotype occurred a few times. V is TRBV4-1 and J is TRBJ2-1, with 11 bases aligning to TRBD2. With 0 bases clipped from V and 6 bases from J, the junction kept 7 bases outside the gene matches. The CDR3 loop spans 17 amino acids. Germline V lookup: CDR1 MGHRA, CDR2 YSYEKL. CDR3 in DNA: TGCGCCAGCAGCCAAGACCCAACAGGGACTAGCGGCAATGAGCAGTTCTTC. This encodes CASSQDPTGTSGNEQFF.

The DNA of the CDR3 is TGTGCCAGAAGCCAAACTAGCGGGAGTTTCGAGCAGTACTTC. This codes for CARSQTSGSFEQYF. This rearrangement joins TRBV5-6 to TRBJ2-7, with TRBD2 matching 11 bases. Losses at the gene ends were 8 bases for V and 6 bases for J; bases not matched to a gene: 10. The length of the CDR3 is 14 residues. CDR1 and CDR2 from the germline V gene are SGHDT and YYEEEE.

The table lists this clonotype with a few counts. The rearrangement uses TRBV5-1 and TRBJ1-4, with 9 nucleotides matching TRBD1. The V and J ends lost 3 bases and 7 bases, in that order; junction bases with no gene match: 10. This CDR3 region has 16 residues. Looked up from germline, CDR1 is SGHRS and CDR2 is YFSETQ. CDR3 amino acids: CASSSFGQGLGEKLFF. CDR3 DNA sequence: TGCGCCAGCAGCTCTTTCGGACAGGGGTTAGGTGAAAAACTGTTTTTT.

This clonotype was recorded only once. The chain has TRBV5-1 and TRBJ2-1; the D gene is possibly TRBD2 (6 bases). Germline CDR1 reads SGHRS; CDR2 reads YFSETQ. The CDR3 contains 17 residues. The V end was cut by 6 bases, the J end by 2 bases, with 21 bases between. CDR3 sequence reads: CASTQTSIVLPYNEQFF. The CDR3 DNA follows: TGCGCCAGCACCCAGACTAGTATAGTGTTACCCTACAATGAGCAGTTCTTC.

The V call is TRBV9, the J call TRBJ2-7; D may be TRBD2 (5 bases). The V end lost 2 bases, the J end lost 6 bases, and 6 bases lay between the germline ends. Looked up from germline, CDR1 is SGDLS and CDR2 is YYNGEE. This CDR3 is built from 11 residues. The CDR3 coding sequence is TGTGCCAGCAGCGTTGGGAGCGAGCAGTACTTC. It encodes CASSVGSEQYF. The full variable domain, rest sourced from reference TRBV9 and TRBJ2-7, is DSGVTQTPKHLITATGQRVTLRCSPRSGDLSVYWYQQSLDQGLQFLIQYYNGEERAKGNILERFSAQQFPDLHSELNLSSLELGDSALYFCASSVGSEQYFGPGTRLTVT.

V usage is TRBV28 and J usage is TRBJ1-1; TRBD1 might be the D (5 bases). Trimming pared 8 bases from V and 4 bases from J, leaving 14 bases between. Per germline, CDR1 MDHEN and CDR2 SYDVKM. The CDR3 has 13 residues. The CDR3 region is CASRGVTVTEAFF. CDR3 coding DNA: TGTGCCAGCCGAGGGGTCACGGTCACTGAAGCTTTCTTT. The full variable domain, in which reference TRBV28 and TRBJ1-1 provide the parts outside the CDR3, is DVKVTQSSRYLVKRTGEKVFLECVQDMDHENMFWYRQDPGLGLRLIYFSYDVKMKEKGDIPEGYSVSREKKERFSLILESASTNQTSMYLCASRGVTVTEAFFGQGTRLTVV.

The V and J genes are TRBV7-2 and TRBJ2-7; tentative D call: TRBD1 (6 bases). Germline V gene data show CDR1 as SGHTA and CDR2 as FQGNSA. The CDR3 covers 13 residues. Trimming left V 7 bases short and J 5 bases short, with 15 bases between. CDR3 bases: TGTGCCAGCACCATACAGGGCACCAACGAGCAGTACTTC. Translation: CASTIQGTNEQYF.